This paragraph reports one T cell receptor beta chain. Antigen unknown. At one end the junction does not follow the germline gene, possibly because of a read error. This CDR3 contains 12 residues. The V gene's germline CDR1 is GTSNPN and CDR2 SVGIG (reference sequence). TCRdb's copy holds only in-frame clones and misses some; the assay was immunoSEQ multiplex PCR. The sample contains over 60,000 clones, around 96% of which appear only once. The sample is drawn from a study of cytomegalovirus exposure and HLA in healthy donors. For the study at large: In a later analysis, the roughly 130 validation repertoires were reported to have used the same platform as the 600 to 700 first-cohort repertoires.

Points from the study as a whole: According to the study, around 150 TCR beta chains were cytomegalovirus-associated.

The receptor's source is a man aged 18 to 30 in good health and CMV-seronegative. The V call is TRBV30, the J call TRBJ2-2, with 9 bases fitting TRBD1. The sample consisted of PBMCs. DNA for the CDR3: TGTGCTTGGACAGGGGAAACCGGGGAGCTGTTTTTT. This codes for CAWTGETGELFF.